A single T cell receptor (beta chain) is shown here with its context. The source of the sample is a study of blood T cell repertoires in COVID-19. The wider study: Some COVID-19 samples were acute and others convalescent; all came from the United States, Italy and Spain.

Authors' data handling: Amplification of reference gene primers was used by the study to estimate nucleated cell counts. TCRdb's table, derived via immunoSEQ multiplex PCR, lists solely in-frame clones and lacks some. That table is the source of V, J and clone size, and D and trimming were worked out from the DNA. The sample contains about 50,000 clones, about 83% of which appear only once. V shed 7 bases and J shed 4 bases, with 12 bases lying between them. The CDR3 spans 13 residues. Germline V gene sequence: CDR1 LNHDA, CDR2 SQIVND (reference sequence). The origin of this receptor is a woman over 75 with acute or convalescent COVID-19. Source material: peripheral blood. The chain has TRBV19 and TRBJ2-3, with D unresolved. In DNA, the CDR3 is TGTGCCAGTACTGAAGGTGGAGCAGATACGCAGTATTTT. Amino acid sequence: CASTEGGADTQYF.